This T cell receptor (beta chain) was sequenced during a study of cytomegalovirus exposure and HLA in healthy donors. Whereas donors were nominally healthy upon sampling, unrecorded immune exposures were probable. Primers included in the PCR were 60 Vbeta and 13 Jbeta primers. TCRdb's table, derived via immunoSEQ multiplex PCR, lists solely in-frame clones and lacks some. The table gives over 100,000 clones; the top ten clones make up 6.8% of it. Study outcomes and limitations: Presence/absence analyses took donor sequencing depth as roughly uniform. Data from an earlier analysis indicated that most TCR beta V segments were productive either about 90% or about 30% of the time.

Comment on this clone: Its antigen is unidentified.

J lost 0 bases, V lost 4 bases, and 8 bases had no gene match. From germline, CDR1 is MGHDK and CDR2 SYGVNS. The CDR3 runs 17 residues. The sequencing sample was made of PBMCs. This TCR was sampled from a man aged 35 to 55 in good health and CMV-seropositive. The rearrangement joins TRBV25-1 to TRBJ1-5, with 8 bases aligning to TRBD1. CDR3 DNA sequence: TGTGCCAGCAGTGGGGCAATGACAGGGGTTAGCAATCAGCCCCAGCATTTT. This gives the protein CASSGAMTGVSNQPQHF.